The 23 T cell receptor beta chains in this list originate from one sample, sequenced in a study of blood T cells in healthy people across ages. Through a sample-barcoded 5' primer and a J-beta primer mix, a second PCR was run for roughly 7 to 11 cycles. MiXCR, run by TCRdb on the 5' RACE reads, gives a single entry per CDR3 protein. Among hundreds of thousands of distinct CDR3 sequences listed, under 35% were seen once. The sequenced material came from blood. The origin of the receptors is an elderly woman in good health.

The chain has TRBV2 and TRBJ1-5, with unresolved D. The V and J ends lost 7 bases and 0 bases respectively, with 10 bases between them. The CDR3 has 14 amino acids. Germline assignment: CDR1 SNHLY and CDR2 FYNNEI. The CDR3 sequence: CASTGVPSNQPQHF. In nucleotides, the CDR3 is TGTGCCAGCACCGGGGTTCCTAGCAATCAGCCCCAGCATTTT. The entire variable domain, with the rest obtained from reference TRBV2 and TRBJ1-5, is as follows: EPEVTQTPSHQVTQMGQEVILRCVPISNHLYFYWYRQILGQKVEFLVSFYNNEISEKSEIFDDQFSVERPDGSNFTLKIRSTKLEDSAMYFCASTGVPSNQPQHFGDGTRLSIL.

In this sample, this clonotype turned up many times. V usage is TRBV6-2 or TRBV6-3 and J usage is TRBJ2-7, with D maybe TRBD1 (6 bases). Deletions cut 5 bases from V and 0 bases from J, with 11 bases between. Germline V lookup: CDR1 MNHEY, CDR2 SVGEGT. The CDR3 has 14 amino acids. The CDR3 nucleotides are TGTGCCAGCAGTAAGACAGGCTTCTCCTACGAGCAGTACTTC. Translation gives CASSKTGFSYEQYF.

The rearrangement links TRBV5-5 to TRBJ2-7, with TRBD1 identical over 11 bases. J gave up 1 base and V 0 bases, and 9 bases lay outside the gene matches. Germline-derived CDR1 and CDR2 are SGHKS and YYEKEE (reference sequence). The CDR3 totals 18 residues. The CDR3 DNA is TGTGCCAGCAGCTTGGATGGGACAGGGGGTCTGAGTTCCTACGAGCAGTACTTC. Its protein product is CASSLDGTGGLSSYEQYF.

CDR3 sequence (DNA): TGCAGTGCTAGAGATCATCAGGGGCGGTTTGAAAAACTGTTTTTT. This codes for CSARDHQGRFEKLFF. The rearrangement uses TRBV20-1 and TRBJ1-4; weak D call: TRBD1 (6 bases). Germline V gene sequence: CDR1 DFQATT, CDR2 SNEGSKA (reference sequence). CDR3 size: 15 residues. Trimming removed 0 bases from V and 7 bases from J, with 15 bases in between.

In its sample, this clonotype was seen many times. The chain uses TRBV11-2 and TRBJ2-2; D unclear. This CDR3 comprises 18 residues. Trimming cost V 2 bases and J 9 bases, with 25 bases left between them. Germline CDR1 is SGHAT and CDR2 is FQNNGV. CDR3 loop: CASSLSPPTTVPVRELFF. CDR3 coding DNA: TGTGCCAGCAGCTTAAGCCCCCCAACGACCGTCCCAGTCCGGGAGCTGTTTTTT.

Only a few counts were recorded for this clonotype. This chain links TRBV2 with TRBJ2-7, with a tentative D call TRBD1 (6 bases). V was cut by 4 bases and J by 3 bases, with 13 bases left in between. Germline V CDR1 and CDR2: SNHLY, FYNNEI. This CDR3 has 14 residues. The CDR3 region has the DNA TGTGCCAGCAGTGGTGGGGACACAATCTACGAGCAGTACTTC. Residues: CASSGGDTIYEQYF.

This clonotype has a count of ten or more. The rearrangement joins TRBV20-1 to TRBJ2-5, with 13 nucleotides matching TRBD2. Germline-derived CDR1 and CDR2 are DFQATT and SNEGSKA (reference sequence). The CDR3 is made up of 14 amino acids. V trimming: 4 bases; J trimming: 7 bases; junction bases outside the gene matches: 6. The CDR3 sequence: CSATTGLAGRTQYF. CDR3 nucleotides: TGCAGTGCTACCACGGGACTAGCGGGGAGGACCCAGTACTTC.

This chain joins TRBV5-5 and TRBJ1-4, with TRBD1 matching over 7 bases. CDR3 length: 18 amino acids. Looked up from germline, CDR1 is SGHKS and CDR2 is YYEKEE (reference sequence). V shed 4 bases and J 0 bases; nucleotides not matched to a gene: 12. This CDR3 reads CASSTGDRESATNEKLFF. The CDR3 bases are TGTGCCAGCAGCACAGGTGACAGGGAAAGCGCAACTAATGAAAAACTGTTTTTT.

In this sample, this clonotype turned up many times. The chain has TRBV7-9 and TRBJ2-1; TRBD1 is a possible D gene (6 bases). In germline, CDR1 is SEHNR, CDR2 FQNEAQ (reference sequence). This CDR3 spans 13 amino acids. Between the trimmed V and J ends, which lost 2 bases and 9 bases, there was a span of 11 bases. This CDR3 reads CASSLFTGIEQFF. Here the CDR3 DNA reads TGTGCCAGCAGCTTATTTACAGGGATTGAGCAGTTCTTC.

A remark on this clonotype: A read error may explain this, as a much larger clone is one base away. The chain has TRBV4-2 and TRBJ1-2; TRBD1 might be the D (6 bases). Looked up from germline, CDR1 is LGHNA and CDR2 is YNFKEQ. The CDR3 extends over 12 amino acids. The chain's CDR3 is CASSLVGGGYPF. The CDR3 DNA follows: TGTGCCAGCAGCCTAGTGGGGGGCGGCTACCCCTTC.

This clonotype was observed at least ten times. The CDR3 reads CASRLAGGLSSYNEQFF. CDR3 bases: TGTGCCAGCAGACTAGCGGGGGGGCTGAGCTCCTACAATGAGCAGTTCTTC. V is TRBV6-5 and J is TRBJ2-1; 13 nucleotides line up with TRBD2. CDR1 and CDR2 from the germline V gene are MNHEY and SVGAGI. Unmatched junction bases numbered 5, after V lost 6 bases and J lost 0 bases. CDR3 length: 17 amino acids.

This clonotype was observed many times. The chain employs TRBV5-1 and TRBJ2-1; 9 bases agree with TRBD2. Unmatched junction bases numbered 1, after V lost 1 base and J lost 5 bases. The CDR3 has 14 residues. Germline V gene sequence: CDR1 SGHRS, CDR2 YFSETQ. In nucleotides, the CDR3 is TGCGCCAGCAGCTTGCAGCGGGGGGACAATGAGCAGTTCTTC. Translation gives CASSLQRGDNEQFF. Filled out from reference TRBV5-1 and TRBJ2-1, the complete variable domain reads KAGVTQTPRYLIKTRGQQVTLSCSPISGHRSVSWYQQTPGQGLQFLFEYFSETQRNKGNFPGRFSGRQFSNSRSEMNVSTLELGDSALYLCASSLQRGDNEQFFGPGTRLTVL.

This clonotype was detected ten times or more. This sequence joins TRBV11-2 and TRBJ1-2, with 9 bases fitting TRBD1. This CDR3 is built from 12 residues. V shed 10 bases, J shed 8 bases, and the junction held 8 bases outside the gene matches. Per the germline V gene, CDR1 is SGHAT and CDR2 is FQNNGV. The CDR3 sequence is CANRQGGRGYTF. The DNA of the CDR3 is TGTGCCAACCGACAGGGGGGGAGAGGCTACACCTTC.

A word on this clonotype: A much larger clone sits a single nucleotide away, making a read error possible. The chain couples TRBV7-2 to TRBJ1-2; D might be TRBD1 (5 bases). The CDR3 is made up of 18 amino acids. The germline V gene has CDR1 SGHTA and CDR2 FQGNSA. V was clipped by 0 bases and J by 0 bases, with 17 bases between them. The CDR3: CASSLAFVHQGSNYGYTF. CDR3 sequence (DNA): TGTGCCAGCAGCTTAGCTTTCGTTCACCAGGGATCTAACTATGGCTACACCTTC.

This clonotype has a count of ten or more. This rearrangement joins TRBV20-1 to TRBJ2-3, with D perhaps matching TRBD1 (5 bases). The V gene's germline CDR1 is DFQATT and CDR2 SNEGSKA (reference sequence). Trimming took 2 bases from V and 5 from J, leaving 5 bases between them. This CDR3 region has 11 residues. As DNA, the CDR3 is TGCAGTGCTAGAAGGGGAGATACGCAGTATTTT. It codes for CSARRGDTQYF.

The rearrangement joins TRBV10-3 to TRBJ2-1; 10 bases line up with TRBD2. Germline CDR1 is ENHRY and CDR2 is SYGVKD. The V gene end was trimmed by 4 bases and the J gene end by 7 bases; junction bases not matched to a gene: 4. The CDR3 is 14 residues long. This CDR3 is CAISGLAGRNEQFF. The CDR3 bases are TGTGCCATCAGTGGACTAGCGGGTCGGAATGAGCAGTTCTTC.

This clonotype was picked up many times. The chain links TRBV2 to TRBJ2-7; TRBD1 aligns across 7 bases. The CDR3 is 15 amino acids. The germline V gene has CDR1 SNHLY and CDR2 FYNNEI. J was trimmed by 1 base and V by 7 bases; bases with no gene match: 10. The DNA for the CDR3 is TGTGCCAGCAATCCGGGACAGAGATTTTCCTACGAGCAGTACTTC. Translation gives CASNPGQRFSYEQYF.

This clonotype was detected ten times or more. This CDR3 is CASSLYTTGSNEKLFF. The DNA of the CDR3 is TGTGCCAGCAGCTTATATACGACAGGATCTAATGAAAAACTGTTTTTT. J is TRBJ1-4 and V is TRBV7-2, with D perhaps matching TRBD1 (6 bases). Germline lookup yields CDR1 SGHTA and CDR2 FQGNSA. This CDR3 spans 16 amino acids. V shed 2 bases and J shed 3 bases, with 13 bases lying between them.

In regard to this clonotype: Given a much more abundant clone one base away, this may be a read error. This chain uses TRBV6-2 or TRBV6-3 with TRBJ2-7, with TRBD1 matching 12 bases. The J call is uncertain, as TRBJ2-5 better fits the DNA end. The CDR3 runs 17 residues. From germline, CDR1 is MNHEY and CDR2 SVGEGT. CDR3 residues: CASSSPGTGGCQETQYF. Written as DNA, the CDR3 is TGTGCCAGCAGTTCCCCGGGGACAGGGGGCTGCCAAGAGACCCAGTACTTC.

This clonotype has a handful of counts. V gene TRBV2 combines with J gene TRBJ1-1; D gene ambiguous. The CDR3 runs 11 residues. V was pared by 10 bases and J by 1 base, with 7 bases between. The germline gives CDR1 SNHLY, CDR2 FYNNEI. CDR3 in DNA: TGTGCCATTATACAGAACACTGAAGCTTTCTTT. Translating it yields CAIIQNTEAFF.

In its sample, this clonotype was seen a few times. This rearrangement joins TRBV21-1 to TRBJ2-3. TRBV21-1 is classified as a pseudogene. This CDR3 region has 17 residues. The CDR3 protein is CASNKAGRPTFTDTQYF. CDR3 bases: TGTGCCAGCAACAAAGCGGGCAGACCCACTTTCACAGATACGCAGTATTTT.

The CDR3 reads CASSPPPIAGRNEQFF. CDR3 nucleotides: TGTGCCAGCAGCCCCCCCCCGATAGCCGGAAGGAATGAGCAGTTCTTC. This chain connects TRBV7-2 to TRBJ2-1; D call uncertain. CDR1 and CDR2 from the germline V gene are SGHTA and FQGNSA. The CDR3 consists of 16 residues. Trimming left V 5 bases short and J 7 bases short, with 21 bases between.

This clonotype showed up just once. The junction and the germline gene differ at one end; a read error may be behind it. CDR3 loop: CASSLAYTDMQYF. For the CDR3, the DNA is TGTGCCAGCAGCTTGGCGTACACAGATATGCAGTATTTT. The chain links TRBV7-2 to TRBJ2-3; D gene unclear. The CDR3 has 13 amino acids. From germline, CDR1 is SGHTA and CDR2 FQGNSA.